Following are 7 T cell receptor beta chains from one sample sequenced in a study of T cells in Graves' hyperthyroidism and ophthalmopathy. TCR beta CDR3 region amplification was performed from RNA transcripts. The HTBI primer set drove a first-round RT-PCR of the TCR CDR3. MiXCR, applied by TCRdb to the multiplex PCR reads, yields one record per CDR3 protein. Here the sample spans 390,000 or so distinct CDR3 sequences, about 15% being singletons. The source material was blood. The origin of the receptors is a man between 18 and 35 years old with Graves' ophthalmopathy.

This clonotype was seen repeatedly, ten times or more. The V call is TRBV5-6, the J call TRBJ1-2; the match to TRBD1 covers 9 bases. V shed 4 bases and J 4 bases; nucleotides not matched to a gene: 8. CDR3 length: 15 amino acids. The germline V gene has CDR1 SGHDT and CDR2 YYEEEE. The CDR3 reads CASSLGQGPFYGYTF. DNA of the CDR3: TGTGCCAGCAGCCTGGGACAGGGCCCCTTCTATGGCTACACCTTC.

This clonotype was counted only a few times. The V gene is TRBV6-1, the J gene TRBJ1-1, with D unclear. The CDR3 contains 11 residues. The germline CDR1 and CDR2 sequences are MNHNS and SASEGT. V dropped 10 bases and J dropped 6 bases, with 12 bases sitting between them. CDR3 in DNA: TGTGCCACCTTTTGGGAGCCTGAAGCTTTCTTT. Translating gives CATFWEPEAFF.

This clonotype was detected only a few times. The CDR3 reads CASSTLPHSWGSPHHYGYTF. In DNA form, the CDR3 reads TGTGCCAGTAGTACCCTCCCTCATTCCTGGGGGTCCCCCCACCACTATGGCTACACCTTC. V gene TRBV19 combines with J gene TRBJ1-2; possible D gene TRBD1, 5 bases. The CDR3 runs to 20 residues. Germline CDR1 LNHDA, CDR2 SQIVND (reference sequence). V was shortened by 4 bases and J by 3 bases, with 30 bases between the two germline ends. The whole variable domain, filled in from reference TRBV19 and TRBJ1-2, reads DGGITQSPKYLFRKEGQNVTLSCEQNLNHDAMYWYRQDPGQGLRLIYYSQIVNDFQKGDIAEGYSVSREKKESFPLTVTSAQKNPTAFYLCASSTLPHSWGSPHHYGYTFGSGTRLTVV.

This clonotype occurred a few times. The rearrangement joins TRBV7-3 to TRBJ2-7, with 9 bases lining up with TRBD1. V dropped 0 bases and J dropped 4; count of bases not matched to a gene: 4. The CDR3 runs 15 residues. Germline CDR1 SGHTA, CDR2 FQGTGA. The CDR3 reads CASSLTSGQGYEQYF. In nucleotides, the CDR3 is TGTGCCAGCAGCTTAACGTCCGGACAGGGGTACGAGCAGTACTTC.

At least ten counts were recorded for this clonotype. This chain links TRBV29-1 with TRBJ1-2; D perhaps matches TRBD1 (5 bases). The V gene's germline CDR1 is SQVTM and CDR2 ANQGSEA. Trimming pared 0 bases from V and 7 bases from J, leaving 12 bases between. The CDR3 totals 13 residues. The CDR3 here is CSVEDRGVGGYTF. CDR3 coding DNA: TGCAGCGTTGAAGATCGGGGGGTTGGTGGCTACACCTTC.

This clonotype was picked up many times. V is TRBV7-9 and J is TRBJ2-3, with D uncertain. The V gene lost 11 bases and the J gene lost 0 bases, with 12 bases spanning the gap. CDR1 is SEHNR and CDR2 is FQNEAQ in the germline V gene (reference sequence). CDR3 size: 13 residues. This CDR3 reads CAFDRSSTDTQYF. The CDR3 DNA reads TGTGCCTTTGATCGGAGTAGCACAGATACGCAGTATTTT.

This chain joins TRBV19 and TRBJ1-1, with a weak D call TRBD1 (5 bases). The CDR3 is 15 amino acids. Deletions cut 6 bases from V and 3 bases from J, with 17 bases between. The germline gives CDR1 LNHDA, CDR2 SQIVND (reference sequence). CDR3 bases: TGTGCCAGTAGCTCCCCCCAGGGAGTGGACACTGAAGCTTTCTTT. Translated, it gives CASSSPQGVDTEAFF.